One and the same sample provided the 15 T cell receptor beta chains below, sequenced in a study of blood T cell repertoires in COVID-19. The assay was immunoSEQ multiplex PCR, and TCRdb's table has in-frame clones only and misses some. The repertoire has about 72,000 clones, 65% to 90% of them found once; the top ten carry approximately 10%. Material for sequencing was peripheral blood. These receptors were collected from a man in his sixties or seventies with active or convalescent COVID-19.

This chain links TRBV19 with TRBJ2-2; 10 bases match TRBD1. CDR1 is LNHDA, CDR2 SQIVND, per germline (reference sequence). The CDR3 has 17 residues. The trim removed 3 bases at V and 7 bases at J, leaving 11 bases unmatched. The CDR3 reads CASSIFGTGVYGGELFF. The CDR3 DNA sequence: TGTGCCAGTAGTATTTTCGGGACAGGGGTGTACGGCGGGGAGCTGTTTTTT.

The V gene is TRBV7-3, the J gene TRBJ2-3; 9 positions agree with TRBD1. Losses at the gene ends were 4 bases for V and 5 bases for J; bases not matched to a gene: 7. This CDR3 has 15 residues. CDR1 is SGHTA, CDR2 FQGTGA, per germline. CDR3 amino acids: CASSYTGGGRDTQYF. The CDR3 bases are TGTGCCAGCAGCTATACAGGGGGCGGGAGAGATACGCAGTATTTT.

This clone has a single count. In this CDR3 the conserved last residue, phenylalanine or tryptophan, is missing, so a read error is likely. The limits of the CDR3 on the DNA are not certain, so only TCRdb's listed CDR3 is given. This sequence joins TRBV12-3 or TRBV12-4 and TRBJ1-3. The length of the CDR3 is 10 amino acids, counting both ends. This CDR3 is CASSLAPREL.

The CDR3 loop reads CASSDTVTGELFF. The CDR3 DNA follows: TGCGCCAGCAGTGATACAGTCACCGGGGAGCTGTTTTTT. The V and J genes are TRBV10-2 and TRBJ2-2; D gene uncertain. The CDR3 covers 13 residues. Trimming left V 3 bases short and J 4 bases short, with 6 bases between. CDR1 and CDR2 (germline): WSHSY, SAAADI.

The genes are TRBV28 and TRBJ1-2; D perhaps matches TRBD1 (5 bases). This CDR3 spans 12 amino acids. Germline CDR1 MDHEN, CDR2 SYDVKM. V was cut by 2 bases and J by 8 bases, with 9 bases left in between. In nucleotides, the CDR3 is TGTGCCAGCAGTTTAGGTCAGGGAGGCTACACCTTC. This codes for CASSLGQGGYTF.

This clone was seen only a few times. The V call is TRBV28, the J call TRBJ2-7; the D is unclear. Germline V gene data show CDR1 as MDHEN and CDR2 as SYDVKM. V was cut by 3 bases and J by 4 bases, with 10 bases left in between. CDR3 length equals 13 residues. The CDR3 loop reads CASSLGALYEQYF. CDR3 bases: TGTGCCAGCAGTTTGGGCGCGTTATACGAGCAGTACTTC.

The J gene is TRBJ1-3, the V gene TRBV30; D perhaps matches TRBD1 (5 bases). The CDR3 contains 15 residues. Trimming removed 3 bases at V and 5 bases at J, with 17 bases between. The germline V gene encodes CDR1 GTSNPN and CDR2 SVGIG (reference sequence). The CDR3 region has the DNA TGTGCCTGGAGCTTTACGGGGGAGCGGAGAAACACCATATATTTT. The encoded protein is CAWSFTGERRNTIYF. The whole variable domain, filled in from reference TRBV30 and TRBJ1-3, reads SQTIHQWPATLVQPVGSPLSLECTVEGTSNPNLYWYRQAAGRGLQLLFYSVGIGQISSEVPQNLSASRPQDRQFILSSKKLLLSDSGFYLCAWSFTGERRNTIYFGEGSWLTVV.

This clone was observed a handful of times. V gene TRBV6-2 or TRBV6-3 combines with J gene TRBJ2-5; the D gene is possibly TRBD1 (8 bases). V was shortened by 6 bases and J by 5 bases, with 19 bases between the two germline ends. The CDR3 has 15 residues. Germline values: CDR1 MNHEY, CDR2 SVGEGT. The CDR3 region is CASSPGQGGWETQYF. DNA of the CDR3: TGTGCCAGCAGCCCCGGACAGGGAGGGTGGGAGACCCAGTACTTC.

This rearrangement joins TRBV3-1 (or the pseudogene TRBV3-2) to TRBJ2-7; the match to TRBD2 covers 14 bases. This CDR3 spans 19 amino acids. J was trimmed by 2 bases and V by 2 bases; bases with no gene match: 11. The germline V gene encodes CDR1 LGHDT and CDR2 YNNKEL (reference sequence). This CDR3 reads CASSQRRLAGGPTPYEQYF. The CDR3 DNA reads TGTGCCAGCAGCCAACGACGACTAGCGGGAGGGCCAACCCCCTACGAGCAGTACTTC.

The CDR3: CASSLVRGSSDTQYF. The DNA for the CDR3 is TGTGCCAGCAGCTTGGTCAGGGGCAGTTCAGATACGCAGTATTTT. V gene TRBV5-5 combines with J gene TRBJ2-3, with D perhaps matching TRBD1 (6 bases). Germline assignment: CDR1 SGHKS and CDR2 YYEKEE (reference sequence). Trimming took 0 bases from V and 4 from J, leaving 12 bases between them. The CDR3 is 15 amino acids. Looking up the rest from reference TRBV5-5 and TRBJ2-3 gives the full variable domain: DAGVTQSPTHLIKTRGQQVTLRCSPISGHKSVSWYQQVLGQGPQFIFQYYEKEERGRGNFPDRFSARQFPNYSSELNVNALLLGDSALYLCASSLVRGSSDTQYFGPGTRLTVL.

V gene TRBV11-3 combines with J gene TRBJ2-1, with D possibly being TRBD1 (5 bases). The germline CDR1 and CDR2 sequences are SGHNT and YENEEA. The CDR3 consists of 14 residues. V was cut by 2 bases and J by 3 bases, with 8 bases left in between. In DNA, the CDR3 is TGTGCCAGCAGCTTACAGGGTAGCTACAATGAGCAGTTCTTC. It codes for CASSLQGSYNEQFF.

J is TRBJ1-4 and V is TRBV5-1; D gene ambiguous. V was pared by 4 bases and J by 5 bases, with 9 bases between. Germline V gene data show CDR1 as SGHRS and CDR2 as YFSETQ. This CDR3 is 13 amino acids long. The CDR3 spells CASSTTGNEKLFF. In nucleotides, the CDR3 is TGCGCCAGCAGCACAACCGGGAATGAAAAACTGTTTTTT.

The V call is TRBV7-2, the J call TRBJ2-7; 11 bases line up with TRBD2. The CDR3 is made up of 16 amino acids. The germline CDR1 and CDR2 sequences are SGHTA and FQGNSA. Germline trimming cut 3 bases from V and 7 bases from J; bases unmatched to any gene: 11. CDR3 nucleotides: TGTGCCAGCAGCTTTCATGGTAGCGGGAGGGCCCGGGAGCAGTACTTC. It yields the protein CASSFHGSGRAREQYF.

This chain uses TRBV9 with TRBJ2-3; 9 positions agree with TRBD2. V shed 0 bases and J 5 bases; nucleotides not matched to a gene: 7. Germline V gene sequence: CDR1 SGDLS, CDR2 YYNGEE. CDR3 length: 16 residues. CDR3 in DNA: TGTGCCAGCAGCGTAGTGGCTAGCGGGATGTTAGATACGCAGTATTTT. Its translation is CASSVVASGMLDTQYF.

This clone was seen only once. The genes are TRBV18 and TRBJ2-7, with a possible D match to TRBD1 (6 bases). Between the trimmed V and J ends, which lost 0 bases and 0 bases, there was a span of 15 bases. This CDR3 has 17 residues. Germline V CDR1 and CDR2: KGHSH, LQKENI. CDR3 sequence: CASSPPGQRIASYEQYF. CDR3 nucleotide sequence: TGTGCCAGCTCACCACCTGGACAGAGAATTGCCTCCTACGAGCAGTACTTC.